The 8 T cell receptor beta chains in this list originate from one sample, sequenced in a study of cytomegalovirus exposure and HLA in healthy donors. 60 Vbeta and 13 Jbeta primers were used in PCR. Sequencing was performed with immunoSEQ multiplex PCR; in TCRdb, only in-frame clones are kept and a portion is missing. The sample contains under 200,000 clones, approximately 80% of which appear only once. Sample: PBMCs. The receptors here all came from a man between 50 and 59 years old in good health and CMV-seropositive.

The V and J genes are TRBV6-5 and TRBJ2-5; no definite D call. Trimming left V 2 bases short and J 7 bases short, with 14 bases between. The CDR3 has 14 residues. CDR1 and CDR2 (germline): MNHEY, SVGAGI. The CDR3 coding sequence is TGTGCCAGCAGTTACATGGCGGATGACGGGACCCAGTACTTC. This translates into CASSYMADDGTQYF.

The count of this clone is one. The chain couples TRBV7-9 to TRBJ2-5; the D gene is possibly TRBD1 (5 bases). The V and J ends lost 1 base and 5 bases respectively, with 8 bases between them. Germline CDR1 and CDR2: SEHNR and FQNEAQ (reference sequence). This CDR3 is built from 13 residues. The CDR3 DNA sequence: TGTGCCAGCAGCTTAGGGACAAGTGAGACCCAGTACTTC. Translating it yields CASSLGTSETQYF.

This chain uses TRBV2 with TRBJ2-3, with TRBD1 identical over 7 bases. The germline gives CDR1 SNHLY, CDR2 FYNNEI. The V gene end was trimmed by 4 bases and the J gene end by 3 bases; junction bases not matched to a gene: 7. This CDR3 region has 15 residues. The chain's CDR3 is CASSGGGAETDTQYF. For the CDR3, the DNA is TGTGCCAGCAGTGGAGGGGGCGCCGAGACAGATACGCAGTATTTT.

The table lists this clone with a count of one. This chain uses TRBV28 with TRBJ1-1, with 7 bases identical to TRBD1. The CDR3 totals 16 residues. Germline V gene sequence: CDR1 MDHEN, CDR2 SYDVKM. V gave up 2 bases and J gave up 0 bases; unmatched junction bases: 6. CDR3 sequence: CASSLPGQPMNTEAFF. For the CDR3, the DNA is TGTGCCAGCAGTTTACCGGGACAGCCCATGAACACTGAAGCTTTCTTT.

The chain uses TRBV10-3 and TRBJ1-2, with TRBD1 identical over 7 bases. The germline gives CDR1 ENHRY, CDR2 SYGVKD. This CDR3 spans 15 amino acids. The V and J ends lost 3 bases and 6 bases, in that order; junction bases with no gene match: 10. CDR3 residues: CAISDRQGGEDGYTF. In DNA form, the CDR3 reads TGTGCCATCAGTGACCGTCAGGGGGGCGAGGATGGCTACACCTTC.

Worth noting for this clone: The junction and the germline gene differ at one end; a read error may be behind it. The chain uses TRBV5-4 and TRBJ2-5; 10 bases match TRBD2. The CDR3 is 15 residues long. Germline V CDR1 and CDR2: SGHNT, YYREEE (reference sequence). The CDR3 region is CASSPLAGGGETRYF. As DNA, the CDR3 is TGTGCCAGCAGCCCTTTAGCGGGAGGCGGGGAGACCCGGTACTTC.

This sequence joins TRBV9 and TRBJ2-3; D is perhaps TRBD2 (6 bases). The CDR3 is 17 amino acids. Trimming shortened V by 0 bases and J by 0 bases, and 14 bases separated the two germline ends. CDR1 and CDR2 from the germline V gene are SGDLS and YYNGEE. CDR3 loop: CASSVGAGPTSTDTQYF. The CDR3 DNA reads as TGTGCCAGCAGCGTAGGGGCGGGGCCCACTAGCACAGATACGCAGTATTTT.

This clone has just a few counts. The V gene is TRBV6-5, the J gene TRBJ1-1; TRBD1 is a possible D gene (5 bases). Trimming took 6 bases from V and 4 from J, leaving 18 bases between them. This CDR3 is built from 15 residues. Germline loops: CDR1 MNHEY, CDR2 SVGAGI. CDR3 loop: CASSPPDSGSTEAFF. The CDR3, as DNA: TGTGCCAGCAGCCCTCCCGACAGCGGGAGCACTGAAGCTTTCTTT.